Shown below are 16 T cell receptor beta chains from a single sample sequenced in a study of blood T cells in healthy people across ages. PCR was performed a second time for about 6 to 12 cycles using a sample-barcoded 5' primer and a J-beta primer mix. MiXCR, applied by TCRdb to the 5' RACE reads, yields one record per CDR3 protein. Of 1.8 million or so distinct CDR3 sequences listed, about two fifths are singletons. Sequencing was performed on blood. Receptors originate from a human donor in good health.

This clonotype was detected a few times. V and J are TRBV10-3 and TRBJ2-1; 9 bases agree with TRBD2. The CDR3 covers 15 residues. Germline CDR1 is ENHRY and CDR2 is SYGVKD. V trimming: 7 bases; J trimming: 7 bases; junction bases outside the gene matches: 11. In nucleotides, the CDR3 is TGTGCCATCAACAATTTGGGACTAGCCAATAATGAGCAGTTCTTC. Its protein is CAINNLGLANNEQFF.

V is TRBV6-5 and J is TRBJ2-3; TRBD1 matches at 8 bases. The CDR3 length is 16 residues. Trimming at V came to 6 bases and at J to 5 bases, leaving 13 bases not matched to a gene. CDR1 is MNHEY, CDR2 SVGAGI, per germline. In DNA, the CDR3 is TGTGCCAGCAGACCTCCAACAGGGGGTAGGGGAGATACGCAGTATTTT. As protein: CASRPPTGGRGDTQYF.

The chain has TRBV7-2 and TRBJ2-4, with a tentative D call TRBD2 (6 bases). The germline CDR1 and CDR2 sequences are SGHTA and FQGNSA. This CDR3 contains 13 residues. The V end was cut by 3 bases, the J end by 10 bases, with 13 bases between. The CDR3 nucleotides read TGTGCCAGCAGCTTCGCGGAAGCGGGTATTCAGTACTTC. This encodes CASSFAEAGIQYF. The full variable domain, with the rest looked up from reference TRBV7-2 and TRBJ2-4, is GAGVSQSPSNKVTEKGKDVELRCDPISGHTALYWYRQSLGQGLEFLIYFQGNSAPDKSGLPSDRFSAERTGGSVSTLTIQRTQQEDSAVYLCASSFAEAGIQYFGAGTRLSVL.

Worth noting for this clonotype: The germline gene is not matched at one end of the junction; a read error may be the cause. V gene TRBV20-1 combines with J gene TRBJ2-1; D is perhaps TRBD1 (6 bases). The CDR3 covers 11 residues. Germline values: CDR1 DFQATT, CDR2 SNEGSKA (reference sequence). CDR3 protein: CNARQDNEQFF. For the CDR3, the DNA is TGCAATGCTCGACAGGACAATGAGCAGTTCTTC.

The chain uses TRBV7-9 and TRBJ2-5; the D call may be TRBD1 or TRBD2 (5 bases each). Germline V lookup: CDR1 SEHNR, CDR2 FQNEAQ (reference sequence). The CDR3 covers 13 residues. V gave up 6 bases and J gave up 1 base, with 9 bases separating them. DNA for the CDR3: TGTGCCAGCAGAGGGGACGCCCAAGAGACCCAGTACTTC. This sequence encodes CASRGDAQETQYF.

The chain recombines TRBV6-1 with TRBJ1-2, with no clear D. The germline gives CDR1 MNHNS, CDR2 SASEGT. CDR3 size: 14 residues. V lost 4 bases to trimming and J lost 1 base, with 10 bases between them. CDR3 DNA sequence: TGTGCCAGCAGTGCGGGCAGCATTAACTATGGCTACACCTTC. Translation: CASSAGSINYGYTF.

This chain links TRBV3-1 with TRBJ2-3; 8 nucleotides line up with TRBD2. V was pared by 0 bases and J by 2 bases, with 7 bases of the junction left unmatched. The germline CDR1 and CDR2 sequences are LGHDT and YNNKEL (reference sequence). CDR3 length: 17 residues. CDR3 nucleotides: TGTGCCAGCAGCCAAGACAAAGCGGGGGCTGCCACAGATACGCAGTATTTT. This encodes CASSQDKAGAATDTQYF.

CDR3 bases: TGTGCCAGCAGCCAGACTAGCGGGGGGGGATACAATGAGCAGTTCTTC. Translated, it gives CASSQTSGGGYNEQFF. The genes are TRBV7-2 and TRBJ2-1, with 14 bases identical to TRBD2. CDR1 SGHTA and CDR2 FQGNSA come from the germline V gene. The CDR3 has 16 residues. J was trimmed by 4 bases and V by 5 bases; bases with no gene match: 4.

The rearrangement links TRBV20-1 to TRBJ2-6; D is unresolved. The CDR3 is 16 residues long. Germline lookup yields CDR1 DFQATT and CDR2 SNEGSKA (reference sequence). Trimming pared 2 bases from V and 2 bases from J, leaving 13 bases between. The CDR3 reads CSARLFHWAGANVLTF. In DNA form, the CDR3 reads TGCAGTGCTAGACTTTTCCACTGGGCTGGGGCCAACGTCCTGACTTTC.

The rearrangement joins TRBV25-1 to TRBJ2-5; D is perhaps TRBD1 or TRBD2 (5 bases each). Matching the DNA end better, TRBJ2-7 makes the J call doubtful. The CDR3 loop spans 14 amino acids. CDR1 MGHDK and CDR2 SYGVNS come from the germline V gene. The CDR3 region is CASSESGGRNEQYF. For the CDR3, the DNA is TGTGCCAGCAGTGAATCTGGGGGAAGGAACGAGCAGTACTTC.

The chain combines TRBV12-3 or TRBV12-4 with TRBJ2-3, with D uncertain. The germline V and J ends were trimmed by 3 bases and 4 bases, with 11 bases remaining between them. The CDR3 consists of 14 residues. In DNA, the CDR3 is TGTGCCAGCAGTTTCGGTAGGGATCCAGATACGCAGTATTTT. Translation gives CASSFGRDPDTQYF.

The genes are TRBV7-9 and TRBJ2-1; TRBD1 aligns across 7 bases. This CDR3 is built from 14 residues. The V gene's germline CDR1 is SEHNR and CDR2 FQNEAQ (reference sequence). Germline trimming cut 7 bases from V and 3 bases from J; bases unmatched to any gene: 6. Written as DNA, the CDR3 is TGTGCCAGCAACTTTCGACAGGGCTACAATGAGCAGTTCTTC. It translates to CASNFRQGYNEQFF.

The table lists this clonotype with many counts. This chain uses TRBV6-6 with TRBJ2-7; 8 bases fit TRBD1. The CDR3 covers 14 residues. Germline CDR1 MNHNY, CDR2 SVGAGI (reference sequence). Trimming cost V 6 bases and J 3 bases; bases outside gene matches: 7. CDR3 nucleotide sequence: TGTGCCAGCAGCGCGACAGGGGACGTCTACGAGCAGTACTTC. Its protein product is CASSATGDVYEQYF.

This clonotype was seen ten or more times. The chain employs TRBV7-8 and TRBJ1-1; D uncertain. V dropped 3 bases and J dropped 1 base, with 6 bases sitting between them. The CDR3 spans 13 residues. CDR1 and CDR2 (germline): SGHVS, FQNEAQ. The CDR3 DNA reads TGTGCCAGCAGCTTTTCCCAGAACACTGAAGCTTTCTTT. This sequence encodes CASSFSQNTEAFF.

CDR3 in amino acids: CASSSVLRDRGYEQYF. The CDR3 DNA reads as TGTGCCAGCAGCTCAGTTTTACGAGACAGAGGCTACGAGCAGTACTTC. The chain recombines TRBV11-1 with TRBJ2-7, with a tentative D call TRBD1 (5 bases). Trimming took 4 bases from V and 3 from J, leaving 19 bases between them. This CDR3 contains 16 residues. The germline V gene encodes CDR1 SGHAT and CDR2 FQDESV (reference sequence). Full variable domain (rest looked up from reference TRBV11-1 and TRBJ2-7): EAEVAQSPRYKITEKSQAVAFWCDPISGHATLYWYRQILGQGPELLVQFQDESVVDDSQLPKDRFSAERLKGVDSTLKIQPAELGDSAMYLCASSSVLRDRGYEQYFGPGTRLTVT.

The rearrangement uses TRBV20-1 and TRBJ2-7; no reliable D call. Between the trimmed V and J ends, which lost 3 bases and 3 bases, there was a span of 12 bases. Germline CDR1 is DFQATT and CDR2 is SNEGSKA (reference sequence). CDR3 length: 13 residues. This chain's CDR3 is CSARVPIVYEQYF. For the CDR3, the DNA is TGCAGTGCTAGGGTCCCAATTGTCTACGAGCAGTACTTC.